The 32 T cell receptor beta chains reported below all come from one sample, sequenced in a study of T cells after yellow fever vaccination (dated by TCRdb to the late 2010s). The meaning of the sample's treatment or condition label: live attenuated yellow fever vaccine strain. The library was prepared using 5' RACE. These reads were obtained on an Illumina HiSeq 2500. In-frame beta chains were kept once TCRdb had trimmed the public reads at Q25 with fastp and called clones with MiXCR. Every entry covers one CDR3 protein and lists the most common genes and DNA from its rows. The sample table holds some 73,000 distinct CDR3 sequences, of which roughly 7.4% were seen once. The ten biggest clones cover around 38% of the sample. This specimen consisted of CD8+ T cells sorted from PBMCs, obtained on the day of the yellow fever booster vaccination. These TCRs come from a man aged 25 to 40 who received the YFV17D yellow fever vaccine.

The chain joins TRBV3-1 to TRBJ1-1, with unresolved D. The germline V and J ends were trimmed by 1 base and 3 bases, with 6 bases remaining between them. Germline V lookup: CDR1 LGHDT, CDR2 YNNKEL (reference sequence). The CDR3 spans 13 residues. CDR3 loop: CASSQVRDTEAFF. CDR3 nucleotides: TGTGCCAGCAGCCAAGTGCGGGACACTGAAGCTTTCTTT.

The chain is built from TRBV7-2 and TRBJ2-5; D is ambiguous. Germline lookup yields CDR1 SGHTA and CDR2 FQGNSA. This CDR3 is 12 amino acids long. Trimming removed 1 base from V and 0 bases from J, with 0 bases in between. The CDR3 is CASSLDQETQYF. The DNA of the CDR3 is TGTGCCAGCAGCTTAGACCAAGAGACCCAGTACTTC.

This chain connects TRBV7-9 to TRBJ1-5; D unresolved. Trimming left V 5 bases short and J 4 bases short, with 9 bases between. Germline lookup yields CDR1 SEHNR and CDR2 FQNEAQ (reference sequence). The CDR3 is 13 residues long. The CDR3 reads CASSLTPNQPQHF. DNA for the CDR3: TGTGCCAGCAGCCTGACCCCGAATCAGCCCCAGCATTTT.

Only a few counts were recorded for this clonotype. The chain has TRBV29-1 and TRBJ2-3; tentatively, D is TRBD1 (6 bases). V lost 6 bases to trimming and J lost 0 bases, with 13 bases between them. Germline lookup yields CDR1 SQVTM and CDR2 ANQGSEA. The CDR3 spans 14 residues. The CDR3 loop reads CSVPRGTSTDTQYF. DNA of the CDR3: TGCAGCGTCCCCAGGGGAACGAGCACAGATACGCAGTATTTT.

The J gene is TRBJ2-1, the V gene TRBV3-1; TRBD1 aligns across 9 bases. Germline values: CDR1 LGHDT, CDR2 YNNKEL (reference sequence). This CDR3 is 16 amino acids long. V dropped 4 bases and J dropped 3; count of bases not matched to a gene: 7. CDR3 region: CASSPRDRAGYNEQFF. Written as DNA, the CDR3 is TGTGCCAGCAGCCCCCGGGACAGGGCTGGCTACAATGAGCAGTTCTTC.

This chain links TRBV27 with TRBJ2-3; either TRBD1 or TRBD2 may supply D (5 bases each). Germline V gives CDR1 MNHEY, CDR2 SMNVEV (reference sequence). Trimming pared 6 bases from V and 10 bases from J, leaving 20 bases between. The CDR3 totals 14 residues. The CDR3 reads CASSAWGPPVAQYF. In DNA, the CDR3 is TGTGCCAGCAGCGCGTGGGGACCCCCGGTGGCGCAGTATTTT.

This clonotype was counted many times. The J gene is TRBJ2-7, the V gene TRBV2, with 7 positions matching TRBD1. Unmatched junction bases numbered 7, after V lost 5 bases and J lost 3 bases. Per germline, CDR1 SNHLY and CDR2 FYNNEI. There are 14 residues in the CDR3. The CDR3 loop is CASSSTGALYEQYF. CDR3 bases: TGTGCCAGCAGTAGCACAGGGGCTCTCTACGAGCAGTACTTC.

This clonotype appeared a few times. The chain uses TRBV24-1 and TRBJ2-1, with TRBD1 matching over 9 bases. After removal of 4 bases from V and 6 bases from J, the junction contained 9 bases not matched to a gene. Germline assignment: CDR1 KGHDR and CDR2 SFDVKD. This CDR3 has 16 residues. This CDR3 is CATSDPGTGSFNEQFF. The DNA of the CDR3 is TGTGCCACCAGTGACCCCGGGACAGGGTCTTTCAATGAGCAGTTCTTC.

The table lists this clonotype with a few counts. The rearrangement links TRBV12-3 or TRBV12-4 to TRBJ2-7; TRBD1 matches at 9 bases. J gave up 3 bases and V 5 bases, and 5 bases lay outside the gene matches. The CDR3 runs to 14 residues. The CDR3 DNA reads TGTGCCAGCAGTAAAGCGGGACAGGGCTACGAGCAGTACTTC. It codes for CASSKAGQGYEQYF.

This clonotype has a handful of counts. The chain links TRBV7-2 to TRBJ2-7; a weak D match, TRBD2 (6 bases). This CDR3 is 14 amino acids long. Germline-derived CDR1 and CDR2 are SGHTA and FQGNSA. V lost 2 bases and J 2 bases, leaving 10 bases between the germline ends. In DNA, the CDR3 is TGTGCCAGCAGCTTATTCGGGGGAGCCTACGAGCAGTACTTC. This gives the protein CASSLFGGAYEQYF.

In this sample, this clonotype turned up a few times. This chain links TRBV4-3 with TRBJ1-5; D is undetermined. Germline V CDR1 and CDR2: LGHNA, YSLEER. Trimming left V 0 bases short and J 2 bases short, with 8 bases between. This CDR3 contains 15 residues. CDR3: CASSQDLARNQPQHF. The CDR3 DNA follows: TGCGCCAGCAGCCAAGATTTGGCTCGCAATCAGCCCCAGCATTTT.

V and J are TRBV6-1 and TRBJ2-5, with D hard to call. This CDR3 region has 14 residues. Between the trimmed V and J ends, which lost 6 bases and 0 bases, there was a span of 11 bases. Germline loops: CDR1 MNHNS, CDR2 SASEGT. The CDR3: CASSQDNYQETQYF. In DNA form, the CDR3 reads TGTGCCAGCAGCCAAGACAACTACCAAGAGACCCAGTACTTC.

This clonotype was recorded at least ten times. The chain is built from TRBV5-1 and TRBJ2-1; 12 bases map to TRBD2. The CDR3 loop spans 14 amino acids. V was pared by 4 bases and J by 9 bases, with 5 bases of the junction left unmatched. Per the germline V gene, CDR1 is SGHRS and CDR2 is YFSETQ. The CDR3, as DNA: TGCGCCAGCAGCGTGACTAGCGGGGGTACTGAGCAGTTCTTC. It is translated as CASSVTSGGTEQFF. Full variable domain (missing parts from reference TRBV5-1 and TRBJ2-1): KAGVTQTPRYLIKTRGQQVTLSCSPISGHRSVSWYQQTPGQGLQFLFEYFSETQRNKGNFPGRFSGRQFSNSRSEMNVSTLELGDSALYLCASSVTSGGTEQFFGPGTRLTVL.

CDR3 coding DNA: TGTGCCAGCATCCCCGGTGGGTTAAGCTCCTACAATGAGCAGTTCTTC. Translation: CASIPGGLSSYNEQFF. The chain couples TRBV2 to TRBJ2-1; no firm D call. With 7 bases removed from V and 0 bases from J, the gap between germline ends came to 16 bases. The CDR3 is 16 amino acids. CDR1 SNHLY and CDR2 FYNNEI come from the germline V gene.

This CDR3 is CASSLNGPSPYEQYF. The CDR3 DNA sequence: TGTGCCAGCAGTTTAAACGGGCCAAGTCCCTACGAGCAGTACTTC. The rearrangement uses TRBV27 and TRBJ2-7, with D unclear. The CDR3 has 15 amino acids. The germline V gene encodes CDR1 MNHEY and CDR2 SMNVEV (reference sequence). Deletions cut 2 bases from V and 2 bases from J, with 13 bases between.

This clonotype was counted only a few times. The rearrangement joins TRBV6-2 or TRBV6-3 to TRBJ2-7; D uncertain. Germline-derived CDR1 and CDR2 are MNHEY and SVGEGT. Trimming took off 5 bases at V and 3 bases at J, with 14 bases between the two ends. There are 14 residues in the CDR3. Written as DNA, the CDR3 is TGTGCCAGCAGTGTTTATCAGCGCGGCTACGAGCAGTACTTC. It translates to CASSVYQRGYEQYF.

The sample holds many counts of this clonotype. The chain carries TRBV11-3 and TRBJ2-1; D may match TRBD1 or TRBD2 (5 bases each). V was trimmed by 1 base and J by 5 bases, leaving 12 bases between them. CDR3 size: 15 residues. Germline assignment: CDR1 SGHNT and CDR2 YENEEA. The CDR3 coding sequence is TGTGCCAGCAGCTTAGGAGGGACGACGAACAATGAGCAGTTCTTC. This gives the protein CASSLGGTTNNEQFF.

There are a few counts of this clonotype. V and J are TRBV4-3 and TRBJ2-2; possible D gene TRBD2, 5 bases. This CDR3 region has 18 residues. Trimming removed 3 bases at V and 3 bases at J, with 20 bases between. CDR1 is LGHNA, CDR2 YSLEER, per germline. For the CDR3, the DNA is TGCGCCAGCAGCCATACAATGGACCCCTTGGAGGACACCGGGGAGCTGTTTTTT. This gives the protein CASSHTMDPLEDTGELFF.

The V and J genes are TRBV24-1 and TRBJ2-5; TRBD2 is a possible D gene (6 bases). V dropped 0 bases and J dropped 2 bases, with 9 bases sitting between them. The CDR3 loop spans 15 amino acids. In germline, CDR1 is KGHDR, CDR2 SFDVKD. The CDR3 loop is CATSDLVADQETQYF. The CDR3 nucleotides are TGTGCCACCAGTGATTTGGTAGCGGATCAAGAGACCCAGTACTTC.

In this sample, this clonotype turned up many times. The chain has TRBV12-3 or TRBV12-4 and TRBJ2-1; no clear D gene. This CDR3 region has 13 residues. V gave up 6 bases and J gave up 6 bases, with 12 bases separating them. The CDR3, as DNA: TGTGCCAGCAGGGACGTCTCACGCAATGAGCAGTTCTTC. Its translation is CASRDVSRNEQFF.

This clonotype was observed a handful of times. The V and J genes are TRBV7-8 and TRBJ2-5; D unresolved. The CDR3 spans 11 residues. Germline V gives CDR1 SGHVS, CDR2 FQNEAQ. Trimming left V 5 bases short and J 9 bases short, with 10 bases between. CDR3 sequence reads: CASSPEAAQYF. The CDR3 nucleotides read TGTGCCAGCAGCCCTGAGGCGGCCCAGTACTTC. Based on the CDR3 plus reference TRBV7-8 and TRBJ2-5, the full variable domain is GAGVSQSPRYKVAKRGQDVALRCDPISGHVSLFWYQQALGQGPEFLTYFQNEAQLDKSGLPSDRFFAERPEGSVSTLKIQRTQQEDSAVYLCASSPEAAQYFGPGTRLLVL.

Turning to this clonotype: A single base separates this from a much larger clone, so it may be a read error. The V gene is TRBV23-1, the J gene TRBJ2-1; TRBD2 matches at 10 bases. TRBV23-1 is marked as an open reading frame, function uncertain. J lost 5 bases, V lost 6 bases, and 10 bases had no gene match. This CDR3 contains 16 residues. CDR3 sequence (DNA): TGCGCCAGCAGGGAGTTAACTAGCGGGACACACAATGAGCAGTTCTTC. It is translated as CASRELTSGTHNEQFF.

This clonotype was observed a handful of times. The V call is TRBV27, the J call TRBJ2-7, with D perhaps assigned TRBD1 or TRBD2 (5 bases each). Deletions cut 3 bases from V and 1 base from J, with 10 bases between. CDR3 length: 14 amino acids. From germline, CDR1 is MNHEY and CDR2 SMNVEV (reference sequence). The CDR3 DNA reads as TGTGCCAGCAGTTTCCAGGGACCGTCCTACGAGCAGTACTTC. This gives the protein CASSFQGPSYEQYF.

This clonotype came up many times. This chain uses TRBV11-2 with TRBJ2-2, with a possible D match to TRBD1 (6 bases). The V and J ends lost 3 bases and 6 bases respectively, with 17 bases between them. The CDR3 has 16 amino acids. Germline lookup yields CDR1 SGHAT and CDR2 FQNNGV. Written as DNA, the CDR3 is TGTGCCAGCAGCTTTAGTGTAACAGGGAGATCCGGGGAGCTGTTTTTT. Its translation: CASSFSVTGRSGELFF.

This clonotype was detected ten times or more. The chain carries TRBV12-5 and TRBJ2-1, with D perhaps being TRBD1 or TRBD2 (5 bases each). This CDR3 is built from 13 residues. Trimming removed 1 base from V and 7 bases from J, with 8 bases in between. CDR1 LGHNT and CDR2 FRNRAP come from the germline V gene. Here the CDR3 reads CASGLGGTNEQFF. The CDR3 DNA is TGTGCTAGTGGTTTGGGAGGGACGAATGAGCAGTTCTTC.

This clonotype was seen once. This rearrangement joins TRBV19 to TRBJ2-1; TRBD1 is a possible D gene (7 bases). The CDR3 is made up of 14 amino acids. V was shortened by 5 bases and J by 6 bases, with 14 bases between the two germline ends. Germline assignment: CDR1 LNHDA and CDR2 SQIVND (reference sequence). CDR3 DNA sequence: TGTGCCAGTAGTTCCGACAGGGAGGCCAATGAGCAGTTCTTC. This encodes CASSSDREANEQFF.

This clonotype has just a few counts. This rearrangement joins TRBV5-1 to TRBJ2-7; perhaps TRBD1 as D (6 bases). V lost 1 base to trimming and J lost 2 bases, with 10 bases between them. This CDR3 is built from 14 residues. Germline CDR1 reads SGHRS; CDR2 reads YFSETQ. CDR3 region: CASSLTGNPYEQYF. As DNA, the CDR3 is TGCGCCAGCAGCTTGACAGGGAATCCCTACGAGCAGTACTTC.

The J gene is TRBJ1-2, the V gene TRBV6-1; D is unclear. V dropped 8 bases and J dropped 8 bases, with 18 bases sitting between them. In germline, CDR1 is MNHNS, CDR2 SASEGT. This CDR3 comprises 13 residues. CDR3 nucleotides: TGTGCCAGCTTTCCCACCCCCTGGGGAGGCTACACCTTC. It encodes CASFPTPWGGYTF.

This chain connects TRBV11-1 to TRBJ2-1, with D possibly matching TRBD2 (5 bases). CDR1 SGHAT and CDR2 FQDESV come from the germline V gene (reference sequence). The CDR3 sequence is 14 residues long. Between the trimmed V and J ends, which lost 3 bases and 7 bases, there was a span of 13 bases. Written as DNA, the CDR3 is TGTGCCAGCAGCTTTCTTAGAGGGAAAAATGAGCAGTTCTTC. This gives the protein CASSFLRGKNEQFF.

The rearrangement joins TRBV7-2 to TRBJ2-7; D gene unclear. V lost 7 bases and J 0 bases, leaving 13 bases between the germline ends. The length of the CDR3 is 14 residues. From germline, CDR1 is SGHTA and CDR2 FQGNSA. The DNA of the CDR3 is TGTGCCAGCAACCTATGGGGTGACTCCTACGAGCAGTACTTC. Translation gives CASNLWGDSYEQYF.

The table lists this clonotype with a few counts. This sequence joins TRBV20-1 and TRBJ2-7; D unclear. V was shortened by 4 bases and J by 6 bases, with 16 bases between the two germline ends. Germline V gene sequence: CDR1 DFQATT, CDR2 SNEGSKA (reference sequence). The CDR3 length is 13 residues. Here the CDR3 DNA reads TGCAGTGCTACGCTGACCTTTGGTGGCGAGCAGTACTTC. It is translated as CSATLTFGGEQYF.

The rearrangement links TRBV5-6 to TRBJ2-3; TRBD2 matches 7 bases. With V trimmed by 4 bases and J by 2 bases, 10 bases remained unmatched. Looked up from germline, CDR1 is SGHDT and CDR2 is YYEEEE. The CDR3 totals 16 residues. For the CDR3, the DNA is TGTGCCAGCAGCATCCTGGGGGGGAGGGCCACAGATACGCAGTATTTT. Its protein product is CASSILGGRATDTQYF.